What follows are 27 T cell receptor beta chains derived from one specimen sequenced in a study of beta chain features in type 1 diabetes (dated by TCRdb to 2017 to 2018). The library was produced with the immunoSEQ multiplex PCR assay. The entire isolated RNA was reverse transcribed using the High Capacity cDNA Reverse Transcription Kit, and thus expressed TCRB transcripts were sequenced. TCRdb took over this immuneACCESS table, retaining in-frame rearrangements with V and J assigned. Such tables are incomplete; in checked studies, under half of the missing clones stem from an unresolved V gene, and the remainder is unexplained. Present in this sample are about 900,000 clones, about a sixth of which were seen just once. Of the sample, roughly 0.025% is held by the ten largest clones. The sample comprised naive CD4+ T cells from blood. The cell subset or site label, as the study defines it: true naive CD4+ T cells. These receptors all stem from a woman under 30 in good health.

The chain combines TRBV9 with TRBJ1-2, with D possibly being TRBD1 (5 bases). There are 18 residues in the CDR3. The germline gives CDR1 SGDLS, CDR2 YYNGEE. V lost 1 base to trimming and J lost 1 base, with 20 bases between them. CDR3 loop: CASSVSYRTGYGNYGYTF. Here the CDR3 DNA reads TGTGCCAGCAGCGTATCTTACCGAACAGGATATGGTAACTATGGCTACACCTTC.

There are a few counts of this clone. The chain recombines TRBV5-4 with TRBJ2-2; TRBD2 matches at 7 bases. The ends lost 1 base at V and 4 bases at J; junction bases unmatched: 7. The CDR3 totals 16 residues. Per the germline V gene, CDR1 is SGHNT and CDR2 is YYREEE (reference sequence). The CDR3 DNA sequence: TGTGCCAGCAGCTTGACTGGCGGGAGTGTCACCGGGGAGCTGTTTTTT. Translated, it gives CASSLTGGSVTGELFF.

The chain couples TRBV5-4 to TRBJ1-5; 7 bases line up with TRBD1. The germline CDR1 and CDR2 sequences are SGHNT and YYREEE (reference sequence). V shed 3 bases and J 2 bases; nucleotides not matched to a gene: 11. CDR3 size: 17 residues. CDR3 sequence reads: CASSSYTGAGGNQPQHF. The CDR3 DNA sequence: TGTGCCAGCAGCTCGTATACAGGGGCAGGGGGCAATCAGCCCCAGCATTTT.

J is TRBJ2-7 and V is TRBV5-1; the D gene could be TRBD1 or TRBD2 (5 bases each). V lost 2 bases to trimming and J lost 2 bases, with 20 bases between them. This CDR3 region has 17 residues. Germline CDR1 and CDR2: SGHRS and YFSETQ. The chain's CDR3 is CASSFGIGGRGAYEQYF. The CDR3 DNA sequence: TGCGCCAGCAGCTTTGGAATTGGGGGTCGGGGCGCCTACGAGCAGTACTTC. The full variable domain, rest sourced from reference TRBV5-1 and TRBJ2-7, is KAGVTQTPRYLIKTRGQQVTLSCSPISGHRSVSWYQQTPGQGLQFLFEYFSETQRNKGNFPGRFSGRQFSNSRSEMNVSTLELGDSALYLCASSFGIGGRGAYEQYFGPGTRLTVT.

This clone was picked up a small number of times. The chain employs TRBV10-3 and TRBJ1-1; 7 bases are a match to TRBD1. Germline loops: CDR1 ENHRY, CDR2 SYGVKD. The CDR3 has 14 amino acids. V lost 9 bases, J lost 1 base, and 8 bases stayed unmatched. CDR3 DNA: TGTGCCATTAGAACCGGGACAGAGAACACTGAAGCTTTCTTT. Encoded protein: CAIRTGTENTEAFF.

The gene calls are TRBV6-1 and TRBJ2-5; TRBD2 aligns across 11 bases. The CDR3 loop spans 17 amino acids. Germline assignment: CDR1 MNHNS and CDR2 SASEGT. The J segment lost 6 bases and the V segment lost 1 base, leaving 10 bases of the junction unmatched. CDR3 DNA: TGTGCCAGCAGTGAAGGACTAGCGGGAAGAGAGGGGAAGACCCAGTACTTC. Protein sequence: CASSEGLAGREGKTQYF.

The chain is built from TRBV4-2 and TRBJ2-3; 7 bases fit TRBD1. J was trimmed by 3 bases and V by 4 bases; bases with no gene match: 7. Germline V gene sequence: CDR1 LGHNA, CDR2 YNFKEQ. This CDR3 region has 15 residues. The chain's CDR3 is CASSRDRASTDTQYF. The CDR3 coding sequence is TGTGCCAGCAGCCGAGACAGGGCCTCAACAGATACGCAGTATTTT.

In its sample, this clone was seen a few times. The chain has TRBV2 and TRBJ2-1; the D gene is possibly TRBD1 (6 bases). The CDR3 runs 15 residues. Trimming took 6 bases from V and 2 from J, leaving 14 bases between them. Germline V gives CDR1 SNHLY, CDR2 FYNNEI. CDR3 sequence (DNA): TGTGCCAGCAGAAACAGGGATTTAGCCTACAATGAGCAGTTCTTC. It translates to CASRNRDLAYNEQFF.

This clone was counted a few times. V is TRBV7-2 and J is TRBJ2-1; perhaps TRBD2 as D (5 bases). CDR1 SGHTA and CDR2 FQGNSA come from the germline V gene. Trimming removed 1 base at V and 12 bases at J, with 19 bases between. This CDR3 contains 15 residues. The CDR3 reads CASSLGLIRGGSQFF. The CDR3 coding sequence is TGTGCCAGCAGCTTAGGTCTGATTCGAGGAGGTTCGCAGTTCTTC. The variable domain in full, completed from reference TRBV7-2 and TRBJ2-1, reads GAGVSQSPSNKVTEKGKDVELRCDPISGHTALYWYRQSLGQGLEFLIYFQGNSAPDKSGLPSDRFSAERTGGSVSTLTIQRTQQEDSAVYLCASSLGLIRGGSQFFGPGTRLTVL.

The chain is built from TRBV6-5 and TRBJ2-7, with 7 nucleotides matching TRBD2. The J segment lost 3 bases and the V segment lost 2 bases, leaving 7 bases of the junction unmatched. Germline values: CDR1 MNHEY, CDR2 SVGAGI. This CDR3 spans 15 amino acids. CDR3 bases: TGTGCCAGCAGTTACGACAGCGGGAAATACTACGAGCAGTACTTC. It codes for CASSYDSGKYYEQYF.

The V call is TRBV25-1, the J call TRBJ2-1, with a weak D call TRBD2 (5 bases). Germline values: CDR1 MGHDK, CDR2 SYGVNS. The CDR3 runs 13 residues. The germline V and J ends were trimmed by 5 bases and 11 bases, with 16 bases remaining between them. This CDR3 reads CASSPRADGQQFF. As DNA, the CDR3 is TGTGCCAGCAGTCCACGAGCGGACGGACAGCAGTTCTTC.

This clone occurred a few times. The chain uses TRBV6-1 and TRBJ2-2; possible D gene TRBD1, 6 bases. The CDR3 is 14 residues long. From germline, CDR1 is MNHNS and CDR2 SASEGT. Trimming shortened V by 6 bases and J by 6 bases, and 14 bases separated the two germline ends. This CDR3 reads CASSQGILSGELFF. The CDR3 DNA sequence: TGTGCCAGCAGCCAGGGGATTTTGTCCGGGGAGCTGTTTTTT.

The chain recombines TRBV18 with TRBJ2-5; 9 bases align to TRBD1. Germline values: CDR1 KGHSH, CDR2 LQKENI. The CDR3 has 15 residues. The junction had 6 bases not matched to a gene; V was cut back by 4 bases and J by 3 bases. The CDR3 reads CASSRGQGQKETQYF. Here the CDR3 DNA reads TGTGCCAGCTCACGGGGACAGGGCCAAAAAGAGACCCAGTACTTC. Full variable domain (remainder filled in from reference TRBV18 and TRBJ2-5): NAGVMQNPRHLVRRRGQEARLRCSPMKGHSHVYWYRQLPEEGLKFMVYLQKENIIDESGMPKERFSAEFPKEGPSILRIQQVVRGDSAAYFCASSRGQGQKETQYFGPGTRLLVL.

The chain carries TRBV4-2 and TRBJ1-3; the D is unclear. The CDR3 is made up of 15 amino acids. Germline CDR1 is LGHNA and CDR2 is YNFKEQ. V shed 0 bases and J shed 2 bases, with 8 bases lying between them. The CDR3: CASSQDIPAGNTIYF. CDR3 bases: TGTGCCAGCAGCCAAGATATCCCCGCTGGAAACACCATATATTTT.

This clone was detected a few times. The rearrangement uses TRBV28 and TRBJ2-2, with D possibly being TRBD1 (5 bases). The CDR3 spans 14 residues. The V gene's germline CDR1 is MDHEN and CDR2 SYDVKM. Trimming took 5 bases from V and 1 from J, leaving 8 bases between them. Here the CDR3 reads CASSVQENTGELFF. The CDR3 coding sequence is TGTGCCAGCAGTGTACAGGAGAACACCGGGGAGCTGTTTTTT.

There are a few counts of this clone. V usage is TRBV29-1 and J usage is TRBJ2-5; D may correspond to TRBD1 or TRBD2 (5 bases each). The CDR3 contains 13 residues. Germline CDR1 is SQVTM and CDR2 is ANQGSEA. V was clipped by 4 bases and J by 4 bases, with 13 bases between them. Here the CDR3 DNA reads TGCAGCGTTGCGGGGCATCCTGGAGAGACCCAGTACTTC. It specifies CSVAGHPGETQYF.

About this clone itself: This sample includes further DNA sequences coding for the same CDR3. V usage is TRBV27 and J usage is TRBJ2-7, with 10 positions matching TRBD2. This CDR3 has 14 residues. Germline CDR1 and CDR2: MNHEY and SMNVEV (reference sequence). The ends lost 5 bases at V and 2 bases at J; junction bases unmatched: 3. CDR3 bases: TGTGCCAGCAGTCGACTAGCGGGCACCTACGAGCAGTACTTC. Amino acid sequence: CASSRLAGTYEQYF.

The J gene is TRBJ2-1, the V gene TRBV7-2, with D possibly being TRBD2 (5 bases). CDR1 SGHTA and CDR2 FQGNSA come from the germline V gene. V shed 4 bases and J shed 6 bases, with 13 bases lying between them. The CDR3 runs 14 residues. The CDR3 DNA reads TGTGCCAGCAGCTCCGCGGGCCTGGGCAATGAGCAGTTCTTC. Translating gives CASSSAGLGNEQFF.

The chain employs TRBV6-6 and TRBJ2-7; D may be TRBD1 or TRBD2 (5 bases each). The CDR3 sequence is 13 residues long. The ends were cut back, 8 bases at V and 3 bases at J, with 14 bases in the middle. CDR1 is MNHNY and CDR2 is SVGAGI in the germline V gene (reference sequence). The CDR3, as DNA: TGTGCCAGCCGGGACCTCGTTCACTACGAGCAGTACTTC. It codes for CASRDLVHYEQYF.

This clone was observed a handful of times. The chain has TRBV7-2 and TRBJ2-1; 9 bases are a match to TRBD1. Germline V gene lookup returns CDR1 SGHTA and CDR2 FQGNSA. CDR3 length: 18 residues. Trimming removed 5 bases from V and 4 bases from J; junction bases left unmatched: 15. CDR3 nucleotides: TGTGCCAGCAGCGCTAGGCCCCCCCAGGGGACAGGGTACAATGAGCAGTTCTTC. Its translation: CASSARPPQGTGYNEQFF.

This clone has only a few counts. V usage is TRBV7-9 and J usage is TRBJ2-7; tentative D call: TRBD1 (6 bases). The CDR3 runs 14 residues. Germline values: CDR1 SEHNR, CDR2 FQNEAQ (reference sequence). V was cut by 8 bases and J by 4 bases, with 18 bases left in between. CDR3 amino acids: CASGTGTTGYEQYF. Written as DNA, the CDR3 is TGTGCCAGCGGAACAGGTACCACAGGGTACGAGCAGTACTTC.

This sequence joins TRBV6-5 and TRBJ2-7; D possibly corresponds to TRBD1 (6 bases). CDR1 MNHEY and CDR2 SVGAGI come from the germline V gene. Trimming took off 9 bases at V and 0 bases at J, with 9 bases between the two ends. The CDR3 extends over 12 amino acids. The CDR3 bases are TGTGCCAGTACAGGGACCTCCTACGAGCAGTACTTC. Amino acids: CASTGTSYEQYF.

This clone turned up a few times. The CDR3 protein is CASSRHYRGSSYEQYF. CDR3 nucleotides: TGCGCCAGCAGCCGCCATTACAGGGGCAGCTCCTACGAGCAGTACTTC. The rearrangement links TRBV4-3 to TRBJ2-7; TRBD1 matches 7 bases. The V segment lost 4 bases and the J segment 0 bases; nucleotides outside the gene matches: 9. Germline values: CDR1 LGHNA, CDR2 YSLEER. CDR3 length: 16 amino acids.

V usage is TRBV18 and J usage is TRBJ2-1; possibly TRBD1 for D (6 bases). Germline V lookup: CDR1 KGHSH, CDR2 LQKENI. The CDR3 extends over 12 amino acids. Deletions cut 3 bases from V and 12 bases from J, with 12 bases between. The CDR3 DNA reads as TGTGCCAGCTCACCTCAGGGGTTCGGGCAGTTCTTC. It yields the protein CASSPQGFGQFF.

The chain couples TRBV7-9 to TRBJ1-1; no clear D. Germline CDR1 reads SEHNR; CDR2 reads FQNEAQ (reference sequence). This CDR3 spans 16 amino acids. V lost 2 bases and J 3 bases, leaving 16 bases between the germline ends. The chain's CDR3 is CASSLTPGRGHTEAFF. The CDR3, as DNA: TGTGCCAGCAGCTTAACCCCGGGCCGAGGGCACACTGAAGCTTTCTTT.

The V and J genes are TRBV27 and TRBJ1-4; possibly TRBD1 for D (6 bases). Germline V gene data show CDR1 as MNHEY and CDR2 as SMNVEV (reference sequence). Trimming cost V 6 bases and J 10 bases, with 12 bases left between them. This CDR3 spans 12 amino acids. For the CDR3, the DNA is TGTGCCAGCAGATCCAGGGGTGGAAAACTGTTTTTT. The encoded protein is CASRSRGGKLFF.

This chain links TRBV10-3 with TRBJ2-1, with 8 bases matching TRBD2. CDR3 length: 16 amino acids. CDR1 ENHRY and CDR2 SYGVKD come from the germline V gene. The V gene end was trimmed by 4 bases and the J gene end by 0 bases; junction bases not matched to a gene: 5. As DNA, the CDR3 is TGTGCCATCAGTGTCGGGAGGGAGGGCTCCTACAATGAGCAGTTCTTC. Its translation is CAISVGREGSYNEQFF.